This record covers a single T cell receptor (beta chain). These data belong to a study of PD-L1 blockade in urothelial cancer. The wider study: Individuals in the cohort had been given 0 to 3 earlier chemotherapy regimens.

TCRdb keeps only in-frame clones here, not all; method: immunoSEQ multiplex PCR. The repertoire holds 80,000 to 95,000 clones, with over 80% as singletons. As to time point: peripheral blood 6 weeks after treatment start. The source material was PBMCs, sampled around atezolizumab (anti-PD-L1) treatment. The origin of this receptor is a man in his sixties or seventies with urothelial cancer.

For the CDR3, the DNA is TGCGCCAGCAGCTTGTACGGGGAGACCGGGGAGCTGTTTTTT. This translates into CASSLYGETGELFF. This chain joins TRBV5-1 and TRBJ2-2; TRBD2 might be the D (5 bases). There are 14 residues in the CDR3. V was clipped by 1 base and J by 5 bases, with 9 bases between them. Germline V gene sequence: CDR1 SGHRS, CDR2 YFSETQ.